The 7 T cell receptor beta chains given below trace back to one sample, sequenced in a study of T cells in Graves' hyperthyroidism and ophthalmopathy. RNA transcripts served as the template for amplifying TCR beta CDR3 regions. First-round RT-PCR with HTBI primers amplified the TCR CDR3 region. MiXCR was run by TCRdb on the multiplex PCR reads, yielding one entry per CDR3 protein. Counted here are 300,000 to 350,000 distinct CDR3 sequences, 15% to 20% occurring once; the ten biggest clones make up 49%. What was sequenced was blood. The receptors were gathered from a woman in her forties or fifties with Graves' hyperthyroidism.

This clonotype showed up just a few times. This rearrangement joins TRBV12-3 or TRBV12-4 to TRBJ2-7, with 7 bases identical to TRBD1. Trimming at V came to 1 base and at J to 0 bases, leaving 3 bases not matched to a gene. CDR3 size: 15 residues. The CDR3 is CASSLGTGVSYEQYF. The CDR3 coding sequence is TGTGCCAGCAGTTTAGGGACAGGAGTCTCCTACGAGCAGTACTTC.

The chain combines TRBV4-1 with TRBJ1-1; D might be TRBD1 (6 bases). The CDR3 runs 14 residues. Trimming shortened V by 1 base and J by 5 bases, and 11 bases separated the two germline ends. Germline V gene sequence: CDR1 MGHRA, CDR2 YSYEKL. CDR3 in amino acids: CASSQAGARTEAFF. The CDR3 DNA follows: TGCGCCAGCAGCCAAGCAGGGGCTAGAACTGAAGCTTTCTTT.

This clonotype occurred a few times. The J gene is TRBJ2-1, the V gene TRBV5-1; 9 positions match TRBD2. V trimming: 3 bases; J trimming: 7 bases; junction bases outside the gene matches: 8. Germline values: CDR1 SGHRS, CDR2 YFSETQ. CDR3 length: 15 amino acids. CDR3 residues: CASSSQVAGANEQFF. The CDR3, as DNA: TGCGCCAGCAGCTCCCAAGTAGCGGGAGCGAATGAGCAGTTCTTC.

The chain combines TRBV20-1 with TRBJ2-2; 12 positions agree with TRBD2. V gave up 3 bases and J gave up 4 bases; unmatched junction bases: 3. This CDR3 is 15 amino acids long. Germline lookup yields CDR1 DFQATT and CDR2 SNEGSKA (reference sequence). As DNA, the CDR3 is TGCAGTGCTAGTCCTAGCGGGAGGGCCACCGGGGAGCTGTTTTTT. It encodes CSASPSGRATGELFF.

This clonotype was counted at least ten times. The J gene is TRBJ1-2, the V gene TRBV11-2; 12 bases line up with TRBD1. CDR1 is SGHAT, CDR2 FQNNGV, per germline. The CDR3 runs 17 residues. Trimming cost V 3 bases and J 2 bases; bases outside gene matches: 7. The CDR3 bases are TGTGCCAGCAGCTTGGGACAGGGGGCGAGGGAGAACTATGGCTACACCTTC. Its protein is CASSLGQGARENYGYTF.

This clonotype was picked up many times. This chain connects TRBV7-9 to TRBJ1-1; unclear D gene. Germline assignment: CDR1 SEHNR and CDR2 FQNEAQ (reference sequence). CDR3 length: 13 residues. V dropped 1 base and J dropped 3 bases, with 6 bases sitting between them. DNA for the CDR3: TGTGCCAGCAGCTTAGATGCGTACACTGAAGCTTTCTTT. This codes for CASSLDAYTEAFF.

The CDR3 reads CATTEGGRRTDTQYF. CDR3 sequence (DNA): TGTGCCACTACCGAGGGCGGGAGGAGAACAGATACGCAGTATTTT. The rearrangement joins TRBV28 to TRBJ2-3, with 8 bases identical to TRBD2. V dropped 10 bases and J dropped 3; count of bases not matched to a gene: 12. The CDR3 runs 15 residues. Per germline, CDR1 MDHEN and CDR2 SYDVKM.